This paragraph covers one T cell receptor (beta chain) sequence. Germline values: CDR1 LNHDA, CDR2 SQIVND (reference sequence). After removal of 7 bases from V and 8 bases from J, the junction contained 10 bases not matched to a gene. The CDR3 is 13 residues long. The data were obtained in a study of cytomegalovirus exposure and HLA in healthy donors. The PCR had 60 Vbeta and 13 Jbeta primers. TCRdb's table, derived via immunoSEQ multiplex PCR, lists solely in-frame clones and lacks some. The table records some 200,000 clones, less than 85% of them present only once. The source is a girl under 10 years old in good health and CMV-seronegative. The specimen was PBMCs. The V and J genes are TRBV19 and TRBJ1-1; TRBD1 aligns across 7 bases. CDR3 DNA: TGTGCCAGTACCCCCAGAGAAGGGGGCGAAGCTTTCTTT. Residues: CASTPREGGEAFF.